The 19 T cell receptor beta chains below were found in one sample sequenced in a study of blood T cell repertoires in COVID-19. The method was immunoSEQ multiplex PCR; TCRdb's version includes in-frame clones alone and lacks a portion of them. The sample includes some 110,000 clones, around 74% of them seen just once. Specimen: peripheral blood. The receptors stem from a woman in her 70s with acute or convalescent COVID-19.

The chain has TRBV2 and TRBJ1-1, with TRBD1 identical over 7 bases. J lost 7 bases, V lost 3 bases, and 8 bases had no gene match. The CDR3 consists of 14 residues. Per germline, CDR1 SNHLY and CDR2 FYNNEI. The CDR3 reads CASSERGDRDEAFF. The CDR3 DNA sequence: TGTGCCAGCAGTGAGAGGGGGGACAGAGATGAAGCTTTCTTT.

The chain recombines TRBV6-4 with TRBJ2-7; 10 bases are shared with TRBD1. This CDR3 spans 16 amino acids. CDR1 is MRHNA, CDR2 SNTAGT, per germline. V shed 8 bases, J shed 7 bases, and the junction held 17 bases outside the gene matches. CDR3 DNA sequence: TGTGCCAGCCGATGGGGTGACAGGGGGCCTTCTTGGGAGCAGTACTTC. Protein product: CASRWGDRGPSWEQYF.

The rearrangement joins TRBV6-5 to TRBJ2-7; 10 bases agree with TRBD2. V dropped 6 bases and J dropped 6; count of bases not matched to a gene: 8. Germline CDR1 MNHEY, CDR2 SVGAGI. The CDR3 has 14 residues. In nucleotides, the CDR3 is TGTGCCAGCAGAATACTAGCGGGGCCCTCCGAGCAGTACTTC. This sequence encodes CASRILAGPSEQYF.

The chain links TRBV6-6 to TRBJ1-1, with 8 bases that match TRBD1. Losses at the gene ends were 9 bases for V and 0 bases for J; bases not matched to a gene: 6. Germline-derived CDR1 and CDR2 are MNHNY and SVGAGI (reference sequence). The CDR3 totals 14 residues. In DNA form, the CDR3 reads TGTGCCAGTTCAGGGGGCGCGGTGAACACTGAAGCTTTCTTT. Its translation: CASSGGAVNTEAFF.

The J gene is TRBJ2-1, the V gene TRBV27; 8 positions match TRBD1. Germline V gene data show CDR1 as MNHEY and CDR2 as SMNVEV (reference sequence). This CDR3 is 15 amino acids long. V shed 3 bases, J shed 12 bases, and the junction held 13 bases outside the gene matches. The chain's CDR3 is CASSLTAGGGSGQFF. The CDR3, as DNA: TGTGCCAGCAGTTTGACGGCAGGGGGCGGGTCAGGGCAGTTCTTC.

In regard to this clone: The identical CDR3 is also encoded by other nucleotide sequences in the sample. The chain recombines TRBV19 with TRBJ2-5, with D perhaps TRBD2 (5 bases). The CDR3 consists of 15 residues. CDR1 is LNHDA and CDR2 is SQIVND in the germline V gene (reference sequence). Trimming pared 3 bases from V and 4 bases from J, leaving 15 bases between. CDR3 sequence: CASSIARDSGETQYF. In nucleotides, the CDR3 is TGTGCCAGTAGTATCGCCCGGGATTCCGGAGAGACCCAGTACTTC. Using reference TRBV19 and TRBJ2-5 for the parts outside the CDR3, the full variable domain is DGGITQSPKYLFRKEGQNVTLSCEQNLNHDAMYWYRQDPGQGLRLIYYSQIVNDFQKGDIAEGYSVSREKKESFPLTVTSAQKNPTAFYLCASSIARDSGETQYFGPGTRLLVL.

In this sample, this clone is medium-sized. The V and J genes are TRBV29-1 and TRBJ2-2; TRBD1 agrees at 10 bases. There are 15 residues in the CDR3. Germline V gene lookup returns CDR1 SQVTM and CDR2 ANQGSEA. V was pared by 1 base and J by 6 bases, with 5 bases of the junction left unmatched. The CDR3 DNA reads TGCAGCGTTGAAGGTGGGGACAGGGGAGCCGGGGAGCTGTTTTTT. This gives the protein CSVEGGDRGAGELFF.

The V call is TRBV28, the J call TRBJ1-5, with a tentative D call TRBD1 (5 bases). The CDR3 spans 15 residues. The V and J ends lost 6 bases and 5 bases respectively, with 17 bases between them. Germline V gives CDR1 MDHEN, CDR2 SYDVKM. Here the CDR3 reads CASRRQGRDDQPQHF. The CDR3 DNA reads TGTGCCAGCAGGCGGCAGGGTCGAGATGATCAGCCCCAGCATTTT.

CDR3: CASSKTGGDTEAFF. The CDR3 region has the DNA TGTGCCAGCAGTAAAACGGGGGGGGACACTGAAGCTTTCTTT. V usage is TRBV6-2 or TRBV6-3 and J usage is TRBJ1-1, with a possible D match to TRBD1 (5 bases). CDR1 is MNHEY, CDR2 SVGEGT, per germline. V was clipped by 5 bases and J by 3 bases, with 13 bases between them. CDR3 length equals 14 residues.

This chain links TRBV19 with TRBJ2-2; D may be TRBD2 (6 bases). The germline V gene has CDR1 LNHDA and CDR2 SQIVND (reference sequence). This CDR3 has 16 amino acids. Between the trimmed V and J ends, which lost 5 bases and 4 bases, there was a span of 17 bases. The CDR3 DNA is TGTGCCAGTAGTCCCCCAGGGACTCAGACCACCGGGGAGCTGTTTTTT. Translated: CASSPPGTQTTGELFF. Full variable domain (outside the CDR3, taken from reference TRBV19 and TRBJ2-2): DGGITQSPKYLFRKEGQNVTLSCEQNLNHDAMYWYRQDPGQGLRLIYYSQIVNDFQKGDIAEGYSVSREKKESFPLTVTSAQKNPTAFYLCASSPPGTQTTGELFFGEGSRLTVL.

This chain connects TRBV5-1 to TRBJ2-7; TRBD1 might be the D (6 bases). CDR1 SGHRS and CDR2 YFSETQ come from the germline V gene. The CDR3 is 15 residues long. The V end was cut by 2 bases, the J end by 3 bases, with 15 bases between. For the CDR3, the DNA is TGCGCCAGCAGCTTTGGGACACCGGGTAACTACGAGCAGTACTTC. It specifies CASSFGTPGNYEQYF.

V and J are TRBV19 and TRBJ1-5, with 10 nucleotides matching TRBD1. V shed 4 bases, J shed 2 bases, and the junction held 5 bases outside the gene matches. Germline V gene data show CDR1 as LNHDA and CDR2 as SQIVND (reference sequence). This CDR3 contains 16 residues. CDR3 in amino acids: CASSRLGTGGNQPQHF. Written as DNA, the CDR3 is TGTGCCAGTAGTAGACTTGGGACAGGGGGCAATCAGCCCCAGCATTTT.

This clone has just a few counts. The genes are TRBV7-7 and TRBJ2-5; tentative D call: TRBD1 (5 bases). Trimming stripped 3 bases from V and 4 bases from J, with 9 bases between. Per germline, CDR1 SSHAT and CDR2 FNYEAQ (reference sequence). There are 13 residues in the CDR3. Here the CDR3 DNA reads TGTGCCAGCAGCTTGGGAAGGGGAGAGACCCAGTACTTC. Residues: CASSLGRGETQYF.

This chain links TRBV10-3 with TRBJ1-1; 9 positions agree with TRBD1. The CDR3 totals 14 residues. The junction had 10 bases not matched to a gene; V was cut back by 10 bases and J by 4 bases. Germline CDR1 reads ENHRY; CDR2 reads SYGVKD. The CDR3: CATAPTGGVTEAFF. The DNA of the CDR3 is TGTGCCACCGCGCCGACAGGGGGGGTCACTGAAGCTTTCTTT.

This clone was observed once. The chain combines TRBV2 with TRBJ1-1; D is possibly TRBD1 (6 bases). The CDR3 spans 14 residues. Germline V gene sequence: CDR1 SNHLY, CDR2 FYNNEI. V was trimmed by 6 bases and J by 1 base, leaving 12 bases between them. This CDR3 reads CASSLTGSNTEAFF. Written as DNA, the CDR3 is TGTGCCAGCAGCTTGACAGGATCGAACACTGAAGCTTTCTTT.

The V and J genes are TRBV10-3 and TRBJ1-1, with D unresolved. V dropped 10 bases and J dropped 0 bases, with 12 bases sitting between them. Germline V CDR1 and CDR2: ENHRY, SYGVKD. The CDR3 length is 13 residues. Written as DNA, the CDR3 is TGTGCCACCGAACAGACTATGAACACTGAAGCTTTCTTT. Its protein is CATEQTMNTEAFF.

This clone has a single count. This chain connects TRBV7-2 to TRBJ1-1; no definite D call. Trimming shortened V by 0 bases and J by 2 bases, and 19 bases separated the two germline ends. The CDR3 extends over 18 amino acids. CDR1 and CDR2 (germline): SGHTA, FQGNSA. CDR3 DNA sequence: TGTGCCAGCAGCTTAGCCTTGGGGTTCAGCGGGCCAAACACTGAAGCTTTCTTT. This translates into CASSLALGFSGPNTEAFF.

The V and J genes are TRBV27 and TRBJ1-2, with 8 bases fitting TRBD1. The CDR3 runs to 15 residues. The ends lost 6 bases at V and 8 bases at J; junction bases unmatched: 14. The germline V gene encodes CDR1 MNHEY and CDR2 SMNVEV (reference sequence). CDR3 residues: CASSGLATGALGYTF. CDR3 nucleotide sequence: TGTGCCAGCAGCGGACTAGCGACAGGGGCATTGGGCTACACCTTC.

The chain has TRBV7-2 and TRBJ1-1; 8 bases agree with TRBD1. J gave up 4 bases and V 5 bases, and 9 bases lay outside the gene matches. CDR3 length: 15 amino acids. Per germline, CDR1 SGHTA and CDR2 FQGNSA. The CDR3 DNA follows: TGTGCCAGCAGCCTCCGAGGACAGGGAAGCACTGAAGCTTTCTTT. This sequence encodes CASSLRGQGSTEAFF.